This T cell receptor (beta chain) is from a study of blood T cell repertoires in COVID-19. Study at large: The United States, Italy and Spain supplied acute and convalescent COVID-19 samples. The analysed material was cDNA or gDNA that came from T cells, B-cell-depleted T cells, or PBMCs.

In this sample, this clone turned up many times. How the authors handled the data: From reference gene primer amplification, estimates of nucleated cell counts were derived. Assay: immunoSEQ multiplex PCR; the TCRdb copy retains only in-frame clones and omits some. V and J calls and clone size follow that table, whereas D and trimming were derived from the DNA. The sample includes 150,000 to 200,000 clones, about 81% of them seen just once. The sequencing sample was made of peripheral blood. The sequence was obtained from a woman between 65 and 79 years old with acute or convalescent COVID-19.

CDR3 sequence: CASNNLDRVGYTF. The CDR3 nucleotides read TGTGCCAGTAACAACTTGGACAGGGTTGGCTACACCTTC. The genes are TRBV19 and TRBJ1-2; TRBD1 matches at 8 bases. There are 13 residues in the CDR3. Per germline, CDR1 LNHDA and CDR2 SQIVND (reference sequence). Unmatched junction bases numbered 8, after V lost 7 bases and J lost 7 bases.